These 22 T cell receptor beta chains share one sample of origin, sequenced in a study of cytomegalovirus exposure and HLA in healthy donors. This table comes from immunoSEQ multiplex PCR, and its TCRdb copy is limited to in-frame clones, with some not included. This sample has tens of thousands of clones, with around 90% found just once. The sequenced sample was PBMCs. These receptors were obtained from a man aged 30-40 years in good health and CMV-seronegative.

The genes are TRBV28 and TRBJ2-1; D is uncertain. Trimming left V 6 bases short and J 0 bases short, with 9 bases between. Per the germline V gene, CDR1 is MDHEN and CDR2 is SYDVKM. The CDR3 loop spans 14 amino acids. As DNA, the CDR3 is TGTGCCAGCAGATCTACCCGCTCCTACAATGAGCAGTTCTTC. Encoded protein: CASRSTRSYNEQFF.

The V gene is TRBV19, the J gene TRBJ1-1, with D unclear. The CDR3 has 13 residues. V shed 4 bases and J shed 2 bases, with 8 bases lying between them. Germline V gene lookup returns CDR1 LNHDA and CDR2 SQIVND (reference sequence). In nucleotides, the CDR3 is TGTGCCAGTAGTACAAAGAGAAACACTGAAGCTTTCTTT. Translation gives CASSTKRNTEAFF.

This clone was seen a few times. The gene calls are TRBV28 and TRBJ1-5, with D possibly being TRBD1 (5 bases). Deletions cut 6 bases from V and 3 bases from J, with 18 bases between. The CDR3 is 16 residues long. Looked up from germline, CDR1 is MDHEN and CDR2 is SYDVKM. The CDR3 region has the DNA TGTGCCAGCAGGCAACTCCCACGGGGGGTCAATCAGCCCCAGCATTTT. It translates to CASRQLPRGVNQPQHF.

The chain uses TRBV7-6 and TRBJ2-3; D gene ambiguous. Germline CDR1 is SGHVS and CDR2 is FNYEAQ. V lost 2 bases and J lost 4, with 10 bases in between. The CDR3 has 14 residues. In nucleotides, the CDR3 is TGTGCCAGCAGCTTATTAACTGTGCCAGATACGCAGTATTTT. Residues: CASSLLTVPDTQYF.

This clone was seen ten or more times. The rearrangement joins TRBV12-2 to TRBJ2-7; TRBD1 is the table's D call and was not checked against the DNA. TRBV12-2 counts as a pseudogene. CDR3 length: 14 residues. The CDR3, as DNA: TGTGCAAGTCGCCCCCGGGACAGGGTCTACGAGCAGTACTTC. Encoded protein: CASRPRDRVYEQYF.

This chain joins TRBV2 and TRBJ2-5; 8 bases agree with TRBD2. J gave up 5 bases and V 8 bases, and 7 bases lay outside the gene matches. The CDR3 consists of 13 residues. Germline V gene data show CDR1 as SNHLY and CDR2 as FYNNEI. In DNA form, the CDR3 reads TGTGCCAGCCCGGGGGGGCCAGGGGAGACCCAGTACTTC. Amino acids: CASPGGPGETQYF.

The chain carries TRBV10-1 and TRBJ2-1; D ambiguous. The germline gives CDR1 WNHNN, CDR2 SYGVQD (reference sequence). The V and J ends lost 0 bases and 2 bases respectively, with 5 bases between them. The CDR3 is made up of 14 amino acids. The CDR3 DNA follows: TGCGCCAGCAGTGAGTCTTCTCCCTACAATGAGCAGTTCTTC. Its protein product is CASSESSPYNEQFF.

The chain joins TRBV28 to TRBJ2-5; possibly TRBD1 for D (6 bases). CDR3 length equals 14 residues. Trimming removed 1 base from V and 7 bases from J, with 13 bases in between. Germline V lookup: CDR1 MDHEN, CDR2 SYDVKM. The CDR3 loop reads CASSLLTGKGTQYF. The CDR3 region has the DNA TGTGCCAGCAGTTTATTAACAGGGAAGGGGACCCAGTACTTC.

The gene calls are TRBV28 and TRBJ1-1; 8 bases agree with TRBD1. The CDR3 has 13 amino acids. V lost 10 bases and J lost 6; bases outside the gene matches: 10. Germline CDR1 and CDR2: MDHEN and SYDVKM. Here the CDR3 reads CATSRTGYSEAFF. CDR3 in DNA: TGTGCCACATCAAGGACAGGGTACTCTGAAGCTTTCTTT. Full variable domain (rest looked up from reference TRBV28 and TRBJ1-1): DVKVTQSSRYLVKRTGEKVFLECVQDMDHENMFWYRQDPGLGLRLIYFSYDVKMKEKGDIPEGYSVSREKKERFSLILESASTNQTSMYLCATSRTGYSEAFFGQGTRLTVV.

The gene calls are TRBV7-9 and TRBJ2-7, with 7 bases matching TRBD1. Germline trimming cut 3 bases from V and 3 bases from J; bases unmatched to any gene: 14. The CDR3 spans 17 residues. Germline V gene data show CDR1 as SEHNR and CDR2 as FQNEAQ (reference sequence). The CDR3 loop is CASSFTKTDRARYEQYF. The CDR3 nucleotides read TGTGCCAGCAGCTTCACCAAGACCGACAGGGCTCGCTACGAGCAGTACTTC.

The rearrangement uses TRBV7-9 and TRBJ1-2; 10 bases map to TRBD1. The CDR3 consists of 14 residues. J lost 4 bases, V lost 8 bases, and 7 bases had no gene match. Germline CDR1 is SEHNR and CDR2 is FQNEAQ (reference sequence). The CDR3 sequence is CASFPGQGFYGYTF. CDR3 nucleotides: TGTGCCAGCTTCCCGGGACAGGGGTTCTATGGCTACACCTTC.

The chain carries TRBV6-1 and TRBJ1-2; 11 bases fit TRBD1. The CDR3 extends over 15 amino acids. V shed 6 bases and J 1 base; nucleotides not matched to a gene: 4. Germline V gives CDR1 MNHNS, CDR2 SASEGT. For the CDR3, the DNA is TGTGCCAGCAGCCCTGGGACAGGGGGTAACTATGGCTACACCTTC. Its protein is CASSPGTGGNYGYTF.

The rearrangement joins TRBV21-1 to TRBJ1-3; the table's D call, TRBD1, was not checked against the DNA. TRBV21-1 constitutes a pseudogene. CDR3 length: 14 residues. The CDR3 sequence: CASPGDRAGNTIYF. In DNA, the CDR3 is TGTGCCAGTCCCGGGGACAGGGCTGGAAACACCATATATTTT.

This chain links TRBV18 with TRBJ2-5; TRBD2 matches at 14 bases. The CDR3 extends over 14 amino acids. Germline CDR1 and CDR2: KGHSH and LQKENI. Unmatched junction bases numbered 2, after V lost 6 bases and J lost 5 bases. This CDR3 is CASSGLAGEETQYF. Here the CDR3 DNA reads TGTGCCAGCTCGGGACTAGCGGGAGAGGAGACCCAGTACTTC. Using reference TRBV18 and TRBJ2-5 for the parts outside the CDR3, the full variable domain is NAGVMQNPRHLVRRRGQEARLRCSPMKGHSHVYWYRQLPEEGLKFMVYLQKENIIDESGMPKERFSAEFPKEGPSILRIQQVVRGDSAAYFCASSGLAGEETQYFGPGTRLLVL.

The chain links TRBV5-5 to TRBJ2-7, with D unclear. Per germline, CDR1 SGHKS and CDR2 YYEKEE (reference sequence). The CDR3 runs to 11 residues. V lost 4 bases and J lost 4, with 6 bases in between. CDR3 amino acids: CASSPGYEQYF. DNA for the CDR3: TGTGCCAGCAGCCCAGGATACGAGCAGTACTTC. Complete variable domain (other parts from reference TRBV5-5 and TRBJ2-7): DAGVTQSPTHLIKTRGQQVTLRCSPISGHKSVSWYQQVLGQGPQFIFQYYEKEERGRGNFPDRFSARQFPNYSSELNVNALLLGDSALYLCASSPGYEQYFGPGTRLTVT.

The V call is TRBV6-6, the J call TRBJ1-4; D unclear. From germline, CDR1 is MNHNY and CDR2 SVGAGI (reference sequence). The length of the CDR3 is 11 residues. Between the trimmed V and J ends, which lost 7 bases and 7 bases, there was a span of 7 bases. The CDR3 bases are TGTGCCAGCAACAGTGGTGAAAAACTGTTTTTT. It yields the protein CASNSGEKLFF.

CDR3: CASSFEGLVSETQYF. The CDR3 DNA is TGCGCCAGCAGCTTCGAGGGTTTGGTATCGGAGACCCAGTACTTC. The chain joins TRBV5-1 to TRBJ2-5, with a tentative D call TRBD2 (5 bases). Germline CDR1 reads SGHRS; CDR2 reads YFSETQ. The CDR3 runs to 15 residues. V was shortened by 2 bases and J by 5 bases, with 16 bases between the two germline ends. Full variable domain (missing parts from reference TRBV5-1 and TRBJ2-5): KAGVTQTPRYLIKTRGQQVTLSCSPISGHRSVSWYQQTPGQGLQFLFEYFSETQRNKGNFPGRFSGRQFSNSRSEMNVSTLELGDSALYLCASSFEGLVSETQYFGPGTRLLVL.

The rearrangement joins TRBV5-1 to TRBJ2-5; the match to TRBD1 covers 10 bases. This CDR3 is 15 amino acids long. Germline assignment: CDR1 SGHRS and CDR2 YFSETQ. The ends lost 4 bases at V and 5 bases at J; junction bases unmatched: 8. CDR3 protein: CASSPWTGGWETQYF. CDR3 sequence (DNA): TGCGCCAGCAGCCCGTGGACAGGGGGTTGGGAGACCCAGTACTTC.

The chain couples TRBV19 to TRBJ2-7; possibly TRBD2 for D (6 bases). There are 16 residues in the CDR3. V lost 6 bases, J lost 3 bases, and 21 bases lay in between. In germline, CDR1 is LNHDA, CDR2 SQIVND (reference sequence). For the CDR3, the DNA is TGTGCCAGTAGGGGCGCCGGGAGTCAAAGCAACTACGAGCAGTACTTC. Its protein product is CASRGAGSQSNYEQYF.

This chain connects TRBV7-8 to TRBJ2-3, with TRBD2 matching 7 bases. The CDR3 has 15 amino acids. V gave up 1 base and J gave up 1 base; unmatched junction bases: 2. Germline CDR1 reads SGHVS; CDR2 reads FQNEAQ. The CDR3 DNA follows: TGTGCCAGCAGCTTAGGGCTAGCGGGCACAGATACGCAGTATTTT. The encoded protein is CASSLGLAGTDTQYF.

V usage is TRBV28 and J usage is TRBJ1-2; possible D gene TRBD1, 6 bases. Trimming shortened V by 8 bases and J by 5 bases, and 15 bases separated the two germline ends. Germline V gene data show CDR1 as MDHEN and CDR2 as SYDVKM. This CDR3 contains 13 residues. The CDR3: CASADSFSYGYTF. The CDR3 bases are TGTGCCAGCGCGGACAGTTTTTCTTATGGCTACACCTTC.

This clone was observed once. The J gene is TRBJ2-1, the V gene TRBV5-1; D call uncertain. Trimming removed 6 bases at V and 2 bases at J, with 15 bases between. The CDR3 sequence is 15 residues long. Germline lookup yields CDR1 SGHRS and CDR2 YFSETQ. The CDR3, as DNA: TGCGCCAGCATGTCGTCTAGATATCCCTACAATGAGCAGTTCTTC. It encodes CASMSSRYPYNEQFF. Filled out from reference TRBV5-1 and TRBJ2-1, the complete variable domain reads KAGVTQTPRYLIKTRGQQVTLSCSPISGHRSVSWYQQTPGQGLQFLFEYFSETQRNKGNFPGRFSGRQFSNSRSEMNVSTLELGDSALYLCASMSSRYPYNEQFFGPGTRLTVL.